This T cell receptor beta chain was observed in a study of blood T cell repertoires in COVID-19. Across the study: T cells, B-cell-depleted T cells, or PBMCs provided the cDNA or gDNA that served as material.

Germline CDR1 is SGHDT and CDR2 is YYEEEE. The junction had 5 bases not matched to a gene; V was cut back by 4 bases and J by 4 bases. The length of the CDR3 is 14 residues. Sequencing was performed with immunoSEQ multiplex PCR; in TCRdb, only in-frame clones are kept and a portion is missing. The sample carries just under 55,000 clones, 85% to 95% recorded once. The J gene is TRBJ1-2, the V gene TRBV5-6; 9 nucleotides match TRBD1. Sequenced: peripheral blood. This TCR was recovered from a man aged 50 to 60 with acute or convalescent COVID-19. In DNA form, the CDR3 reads TGTGCCAGCAGCCCCGGGACAGGGTTCTATGGCTACACCTTC. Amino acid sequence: CASSPGTGFYGYTF. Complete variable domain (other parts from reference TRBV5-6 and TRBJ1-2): DAGVTQSPTHLIKTRGQQVTLRCSPKSGHDTVSWYQQALGQGPQFIFQYYEEEERQRGNFPDRFSGHQFPNYSSELNVNALLLGDSALYLCASSPGTGFYGYTFGSGTRLTVV.